This T cell receptor (beta chain) was identified during a study of chemoradiotherapy in HPV16-positive cancers. Study background: Candidate HPV-specific clones and shared TCR motifs came from a couple of HPV16-positive patients.

Study-wide findings and caveats: Functional assays defining HPV-specific T cells used only two HPV16-positive patients. Non-HPV-specific T cells did not expand in tumors during treatment, whereas candidate HPV-specific clones and E7-related motifs did. HPV-responsive T-cell expansion during chemoradiotherapy was linked to improved recurrence-free survival in HPV16-positive patients.

Libraries were prepared by immunoSEQ multiplex PCR; TCRdb keeps only in-frame clonotypes and omits some of them. The sample consists of tens of thousands of clones, approximately 88% of them appearing once. For this clone: The antigen is not known.

Sequenced material: blood, taken from a patient who underwent chemoradiotherapy. This receptor was obtained from a human donor with HPV-associated anogenital cancer.

The CDR3 DNA reads TGCAGCGTCTCGACAGGGTACACCGGGGAGCTGTTTTTT. It encodes CSVSTGYTGELFF. The J gene is TRBJ2-2, the V gene TRBV29-1; 7 bases match TRBD1. The CDR3 is made up of 13 amino acids. The V segment lost 6 bases and the J segment 3 bases; nucleotides outside the gene matches: 4. Germline V gives CDR1 SQVTM, CDR2 ANQGSEA.